This T cell receptor beta chain was captured by sequencing in a study of T cell responses to AZD1222 COVID-19 vaccine (dated by TCRdb to the early 2020s). Broadly, across the study: TCR sequencing was performed for over 230 trial participants, of whom about 200 were given two doses of AZD1222 and around 26 were given two doses of MenACWY control vaccine. Trial participants were enrolled by age into 18-55, 56-69 and 70-plus year subgroups, with around 150, 28 and 57 TCR-sequenced participants respectively.

From a lookup of the germline V gene, CDR1 and CDR2 are KGHSH and LQKENI. The V end loses 2 bases and the J end loses 4 bases, and a stretch of 8 bases separates them. From cysteine to phenylalanine, the CDR3 is 13 amino acids long. Only the CDR3 DNA is retained, 39 bases long and in frame from the first base. This clone has just a few counts. Its antigen is still unknown. It has no much larger one-base neighbor in the sample; base qualities were not kept. Sample time point, as interpreted from the label and publication: about 28 days (+/-7) after the second vaccine dose. AZD1222 recipients given second doses at about 4 weeks or at about 12 weeks were pooled, since spike-specific TCR depth and breadth were not found to differ between the two schedules. Samples from vaccinated people were obtained from the UK trials COV001 and COV002, which included a single-blind randomized controlled phase 2/3 trial of AZD1222 (ChAdOx1 nCoV-19) in healthy adults. For TCRbeta chain sequencing, PBMC samples from trial participants were taken at day 0 and at day 28 after the second dose.

Overall study outcomes, separate from this receptor: After two AZD1222 doses, spike-specific TCR breadth and depth were significantly higher than at day 0 and than in MenACWY recipients. Conclusions about previously exposed vaccinees are limited because only 5 or 6 AZD1222 recipients were SARS-CoV-2 seropositive at baseline. The vaccine-associated CD4 TCRs covered the entire spike protein, and the dominant responses fell in regions 160-218 and 743-854. The 56-69-year group was small, and its depth increase did not reach significance, likely because of low power. Because no samples from the day 14 peak response were available, repertoires could be characterized only after the peak T cell response. Participants were mostly white British, with more females than males. The authors suggested clonal diversity may have been underestimated. Nearly half of unique spike-specific TCRs reportedly recognized epitopes outside regions mutated in the B.1.351 and B.1.1.7 variants.

The CDR3 regions of human TCRbeta chains were analyzed by immunosequencing. Per the source publication's procedure: Repertoire TCRs were matched against a reference library of SARS-CoV-2-specific TCRs generated with the MIRA antigen-specificity platform. Breadth was defined as the fraction of unique TCRs that were SARS-CoV-2-associated, and depth was defined as the fraction of total T cells that were SARS-CoV-2-associated. Using the MIRA data, each spike-specific TCR was assigned both to the spike region to which the TCR was reactive and to a CD4 or CD8 class. Log10-transformed breadth and depth values were compared by one-way ANOVA with Sidak's multiple comparisons tests. This immuneACCESS table, as held by TCRdb, lists in-frame sequences with V and J called but not all clones. Of the missing ones, under half trace to an unresolved V gene in checked studies; the others have no known cause. The DNA gave D and trimming, while V, J and clone size come from that table. The sample includes tens of thousands of clones, with 85% to 90% observed a single time. The top ten clonotypes cover approximately 14% of the sample.

This clonotype was obtained from an adult who received the AZD1222 COVID-19 vaccine. In this chain, TRBV18 is recombined with TRBJ1-1, and perhaps TRBD1 as D gene, on 5 matching bases. The starting material was peripheral blood, obtained 28 days after the second AZD1222 dose. The sequenced DNA is TGTGCCAGCTCACCAATAAGGGGCACTGAAGCTTTCTTT. This is translated as CASSPIRGTEAFF.